This T cell receptor beta chain was retrieved from a study of T cell responses to AZD1222 COVID-19 vaccine. Produced via immunoSEQ multiplex PCR; TCRdb's table is partial and in-frame only. The sample yields about 120,000 clones, around 85% seen once. The sequence came from an adult in good health. The source material was peripheral blood, sampled on day 0 of AZD1222 vaccination.

The CDR3 loop reads CASSQAANTEAFF. The CDR3 DNA reads as TGCGCCAGCAGCCAAGCCGCGAACACTGAAGCTTTCTTT. This chain links TRBV4-1 with TRBJ1-1; D is unclear. This CDR3 contains 13 residues. V was shortened by 1 base and J by 1 base, with 4 bases between the two germline ends. Germline-derived CDR1 and CDR2 are MGHRA and YSYEKL.